This TCR beta chain was recorded in a study of blood T cell repertoires in COVID-19. Libraries were prepared by immunoSEQ multiplex PCR; TCRdb keeps only in-frame clonotypes and omits some of them. The sample has hundreds of thousands of clones, approximately 84% seen once. Germline CDR1 is SGHRS and CDR2 is YFSETQ. The CDR3 has 13 residues. Losses at the gene ends were 4 bases for V and 8 bases for J; bases not matched to a gene: 7. The sequence derives from a woman aged 25 to 45 who had recovered from COVID-19. The J gene is TRBJ1-2, the V gene TRBV5-1, with 8 nucleotides matching TRBD1. The sequenced material came from PBMCs or T cells enriched from blood (not recorded which). CDR3 loop: CASSRDRYDGYTF. The CDR3 DNA follows: TGCGCCAGCAGCAGGGACAGGTACGACGGCTACACCTTC.